The T cell receptor (beta chain) described here comes from a study of shared clonotypes between healthy human individuals. Study summary: Three CD4 naive, three CD4 memory, two CD8 naive and one CD8 memory plate were used per donor. Study findings and constraints: The represented genetic and exposure-history diversity was limited by the small number of donors. Generation of non-shared clonotypes was less probable than generation of clonotypes shared by all four donors. Donor clonotype sharing was expected to depend on sequencing depth.

Positively selected for CCR7, the CD45RO-negative cells used as naive CD8 cells excluded terminally differentiated effector memory CD45RA+ cells. Using immunoSEQ multiplex PCR, the repertoire was profiled, and TCRdb retains in-frame clones only, with some absent. Altogether just over 2,000,000 clones are present, approximately 95% being singletons, with the ten largest covering roughly 1%. J was trimmed by 9 bases and V by 4 bases; bases with no gene match: 11. Germline V gene data show CDR1 as SQVTM and CDR2 as ANQGSEA. This CDR3 spans 13 amino acids. A note on this clone: Its antigen is not known.

The sample consisted of naive CD8+ T cells sorted from blood. The chain combines TRBV29-1 with TRBJ2-7; 8 nucleotides align to TRBD1. The sequence was collected from a man aged 18 to 29 in good health. The CDR3 region is CSVGPEEGTGQYF. CDR3 DNA sequence: TGCAGCGTTGGACCTGAGGAAGGGACAGGGCAGTACTTC.